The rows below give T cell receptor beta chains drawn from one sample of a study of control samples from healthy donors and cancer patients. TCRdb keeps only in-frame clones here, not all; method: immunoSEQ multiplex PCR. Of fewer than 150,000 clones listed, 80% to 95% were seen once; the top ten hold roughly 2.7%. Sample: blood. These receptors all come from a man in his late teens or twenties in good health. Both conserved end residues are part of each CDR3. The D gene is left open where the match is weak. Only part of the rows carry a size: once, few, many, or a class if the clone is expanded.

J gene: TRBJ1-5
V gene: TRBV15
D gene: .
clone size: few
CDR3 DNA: TGTGCCACCAGCAGAGAAGGGGATCAGCCCCAGCATTTT
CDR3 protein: CATSREGDQPQHF

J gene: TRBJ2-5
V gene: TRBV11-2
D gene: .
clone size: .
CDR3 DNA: TGTGCCAGCAGTTCAGCGACGGATCACCAAGAGACCCAGTACTTC
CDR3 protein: CASSSATDHQETQYF

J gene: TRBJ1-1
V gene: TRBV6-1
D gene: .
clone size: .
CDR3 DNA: TGTGCCAGCAGTGAAAACGGGGCGACTGAAGCTTTCTTT
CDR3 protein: CASSENGATEAFF

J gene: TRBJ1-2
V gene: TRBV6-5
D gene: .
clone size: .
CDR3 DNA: TGTGCCAGCAGTTTGTCAGCGGCGGGGTATGGCTACACCTTC
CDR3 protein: CASSLSAAGYGYTF

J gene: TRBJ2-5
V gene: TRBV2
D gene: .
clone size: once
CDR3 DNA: TGTGCCAGCAGTGAACAGAAAGAGACCCAGTACTTC
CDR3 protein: CASSEQKETQYF

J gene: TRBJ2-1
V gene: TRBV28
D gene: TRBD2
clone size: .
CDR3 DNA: TGTGCCAGCAGTCCCTATAGCGGGGGGGCCCGAGCCAACAATGAGCAGTTCTTC
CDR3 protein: CASSPYSGGARANNEQFF

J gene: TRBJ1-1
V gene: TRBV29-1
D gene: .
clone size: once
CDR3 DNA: TGCAGCGTAGTTAGGGCTGAAGCTTTCTTT
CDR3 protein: CSVVRAEAFF

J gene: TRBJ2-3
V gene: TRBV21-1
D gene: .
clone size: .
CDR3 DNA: TGTGCCAGCAGCAAAAGACCCGGACAGGGGTATTTCGGGGATACGCAGTATTTT
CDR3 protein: CASSKRPGQGYFGDTQYF

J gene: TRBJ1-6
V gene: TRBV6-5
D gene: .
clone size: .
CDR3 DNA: TGTGCCAGCTCCGACAGCGTCTCCTATAATTCACCCCTCCACTTT
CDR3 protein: CASSDSVSYNSPLHF

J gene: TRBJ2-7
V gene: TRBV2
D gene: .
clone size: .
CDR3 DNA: TGTGCCAGCAGCCTTCTAGGCGAGCAGTACTTC
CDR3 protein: CASSLLGEQYF

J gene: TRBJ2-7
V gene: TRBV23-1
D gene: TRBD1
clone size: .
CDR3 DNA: TGCGCCAGCCAGTCAATAGGACAGGGAGGTTCCCACGAGCAGTACTTC
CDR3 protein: CASQSIGQGGSHEQYF

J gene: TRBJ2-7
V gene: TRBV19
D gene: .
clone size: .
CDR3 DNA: TGTGCCAGTAGGCGCCAGGGGACCTACGAGCAGTACTTC
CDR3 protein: CASRRQGTYEQYF

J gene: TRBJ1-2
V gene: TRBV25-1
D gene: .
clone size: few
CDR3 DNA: TGTGCCAGCAGTGACCCGGGACGGACCTATGGCTACACCTTC
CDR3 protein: CASSDPGRTYGYTF

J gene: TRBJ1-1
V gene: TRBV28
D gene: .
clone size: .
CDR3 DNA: TGTGCCAGCAGTTTTGCAGGCCGGACCCTACGAACACTGAACACTGAAGCTTTCTTT
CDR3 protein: CASSFAGRTLRTLNTEAFF

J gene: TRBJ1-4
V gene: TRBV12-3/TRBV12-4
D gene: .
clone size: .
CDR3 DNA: TGTGCCAGCAGTTTGAATGGAGATCAACTGTTTTTT
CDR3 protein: CASSLNGDQLFF

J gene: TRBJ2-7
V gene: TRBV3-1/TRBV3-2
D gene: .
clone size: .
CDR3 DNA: TGTGCCAGCAGCCAAGTCCTGCGCGAGCAGTACTTC
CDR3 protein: CASSQVLREQYF

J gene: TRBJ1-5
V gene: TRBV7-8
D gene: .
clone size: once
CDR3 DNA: TGTGCCAGCAGCTTTCGAGGGTTGGGCCAGCCCCAGCATTTT
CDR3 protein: CASSFRGLGQPQHF

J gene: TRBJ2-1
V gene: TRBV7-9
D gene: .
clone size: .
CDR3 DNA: TGTGCCAGCAGCTTATCAGACGTCTCCTACAATGAGCAGTTCTTC
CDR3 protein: CASSLSDVSYNEQFF

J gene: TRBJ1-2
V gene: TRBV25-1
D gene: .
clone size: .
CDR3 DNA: TGTGCCAGCAGTGAGTTGGACGGCGGGCATGGCTACACCTTC
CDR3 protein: CASSELDGGHGYTF

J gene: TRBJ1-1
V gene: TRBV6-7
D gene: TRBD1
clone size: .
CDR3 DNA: TGTGCCAGCAGTTACCCATTTAACAGGGGAAAGGCCCTGAACACTGAAGCTTTCTTT
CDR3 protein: CASSYPFNRGKALNTEAFF

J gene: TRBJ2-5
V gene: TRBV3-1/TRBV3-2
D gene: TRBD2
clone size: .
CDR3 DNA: TGTGCCAGCAGCGTAGCGGGGGGAGAGACCCAGTACTTC
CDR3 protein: CASSVAGGETQYF

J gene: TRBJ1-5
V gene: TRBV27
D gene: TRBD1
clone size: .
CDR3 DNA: TGTGCCAGCAGTTGGGACAGCCATCAGCCCCAGCATTTT
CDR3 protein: CASSWDSHQPQHF

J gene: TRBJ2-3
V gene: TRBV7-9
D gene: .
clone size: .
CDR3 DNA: TGTGCCAGCAGCTTAAGGGACCTGAACACAGATACGCAGTATTTT
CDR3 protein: CASSLRDLNTDTQYF

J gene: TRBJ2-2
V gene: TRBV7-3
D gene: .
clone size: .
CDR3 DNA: TGTGCCAGCAGCCCCCGGGTTTCGAACACCGGGGAGCTGTTTTTT
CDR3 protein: CASSPRVSNTGELFF

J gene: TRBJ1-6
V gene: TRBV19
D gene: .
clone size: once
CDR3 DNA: TGTGCCAGTAGTATCGGGACGAATAATTCACCCCTCCACTTT
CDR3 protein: CASSIGTNNSPLHF

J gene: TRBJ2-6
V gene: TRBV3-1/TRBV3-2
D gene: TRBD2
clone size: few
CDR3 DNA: TGTGCCAGCAGCCAAGAGACTAGCGGGTCTGGGGCCAACGTCCTGACTTTC
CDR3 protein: CASSQETSGSGANVLTF

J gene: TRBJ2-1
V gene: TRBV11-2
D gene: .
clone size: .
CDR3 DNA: TGTGCCAGCAGCTTAGATTTCCTCGTGGATGAGCAGTTCTTC
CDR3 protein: CASSLDFLVDEQFF

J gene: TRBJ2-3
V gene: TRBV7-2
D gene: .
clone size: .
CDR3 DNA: TGTGCCAGCAGCTTATTCGGCGGGGACACAGATACGCAGTATTTT
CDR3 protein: CASSLFGGDTDTQYF

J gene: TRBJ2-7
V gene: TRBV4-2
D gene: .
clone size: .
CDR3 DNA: TGTGCCAGCAGCCGAAGCGGTGGGAAGCTAGTGGTCGGCGAGCAGTACTTC
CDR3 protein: CASSRSGGKLVVGEQYF

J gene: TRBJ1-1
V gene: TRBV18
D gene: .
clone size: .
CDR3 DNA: TGTGCCAGCTCACCACAGGGGGAGGGAGGCACTGAAGCTTTCTTT
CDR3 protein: CASSPQGEGGTEAFF

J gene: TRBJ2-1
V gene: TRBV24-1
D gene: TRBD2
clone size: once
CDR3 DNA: TGTGCCACCAGTGACCCGGGAGGCTACAATGAGCAGTTCTTC
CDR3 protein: CATSDPGGYNEQFF

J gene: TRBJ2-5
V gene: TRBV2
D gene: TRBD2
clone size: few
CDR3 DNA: TGTGCCAGCAGTGATAGCGGGAACCAACAAGAGACCCAGTACTTC
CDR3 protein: CASSDSGNQQETQYF

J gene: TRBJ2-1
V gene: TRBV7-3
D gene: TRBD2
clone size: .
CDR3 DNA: TGTGCCAGCAGCCCCTATGGGCGGGGGGGCCGGTCGGGCAATGAGCAGTTCTTC
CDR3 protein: CASSPYGRGGRSGNEQFF

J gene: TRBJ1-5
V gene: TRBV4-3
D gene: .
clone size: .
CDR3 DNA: TGCGCCAGCAGCCAAGATGTGTATCAGCCCCAGCATTTT
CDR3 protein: CASSQDVYQPQHF

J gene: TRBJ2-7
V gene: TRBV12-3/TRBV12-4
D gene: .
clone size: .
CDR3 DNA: TGTGCCAGCAGTTTTAACGGGCCAGAGCAGTACTTC
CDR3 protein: CASSFNGPEQYF

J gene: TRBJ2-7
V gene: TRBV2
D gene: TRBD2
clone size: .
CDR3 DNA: TGTGCCAGCAGTCCCCCGGGGGGCTACGAGCAGTACTTC
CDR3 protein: CASSPPGGYEQYF

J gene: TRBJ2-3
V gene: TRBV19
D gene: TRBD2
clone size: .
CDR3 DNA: TGTGCCAGTAGTAGACTAGCCGCGGATACGCAGTATTTT
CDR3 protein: CASSRLAADTQYF

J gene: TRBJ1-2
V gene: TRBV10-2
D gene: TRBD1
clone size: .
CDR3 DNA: TGCGCCAGCAGTGATCAGGGGGCGAGCTACACCTTC
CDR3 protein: CASSDQGASYTF

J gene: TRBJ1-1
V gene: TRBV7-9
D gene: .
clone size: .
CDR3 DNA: TGTGCCAGCAGCTTAGCGCTTACGGTACCGATCACTGAAGCTTTCTTT
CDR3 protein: CASSLALTVPITEAFF

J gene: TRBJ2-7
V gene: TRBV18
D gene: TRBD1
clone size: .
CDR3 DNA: TGTGCCAGCTCACCGGGACAGGGCTCGTGGGACGAGCAGTACTTC
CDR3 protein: CASSPGQGSWDEQYF

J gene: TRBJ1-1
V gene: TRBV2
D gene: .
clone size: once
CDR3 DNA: TGTGCCAGCGGGAGACAGACAACGAACACTGAAGCTTTCTTT
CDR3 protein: CASGRQTTNTEAFF

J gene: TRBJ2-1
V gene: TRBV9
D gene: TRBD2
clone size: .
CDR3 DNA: TGTGCCAGCAGCTCGAGCGGGGGGGCCTTCAATGAGCAGTTCTTC
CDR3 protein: CASSSSGGAFNEQFF

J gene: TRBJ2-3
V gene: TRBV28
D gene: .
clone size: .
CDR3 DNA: TGTGCCAGCAGCCTAAGGGCCCAACTACGGGGTTTTGGTACGCAGTATTTT
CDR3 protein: CASSLRAQLRGFGTQYF

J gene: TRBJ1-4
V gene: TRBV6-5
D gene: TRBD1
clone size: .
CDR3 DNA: TGTGCCAGCAGTTACTCAGACGACAGGGCCGAAAAACTGTTTTTT
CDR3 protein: CASSYSDDRAEKLFF

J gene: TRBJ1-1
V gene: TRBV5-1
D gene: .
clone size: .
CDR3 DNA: TGCGCCAGCAGGACGGAGTACACTGAAGCTTTCTTT
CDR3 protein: CASRTEYTEAFF

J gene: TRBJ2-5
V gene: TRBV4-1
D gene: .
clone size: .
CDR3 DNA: TGCGCCAGCAGCCAGACAGAATGGGAGACCCAGTACTTC
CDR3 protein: CASSQTEWETQYF

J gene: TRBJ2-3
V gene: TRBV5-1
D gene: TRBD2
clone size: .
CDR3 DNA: TGCGCCAGCAGCTCGGGAGGGGGTAAGACAGATACGCAGTATTTT
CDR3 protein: CASSSGGGKTDTQYF

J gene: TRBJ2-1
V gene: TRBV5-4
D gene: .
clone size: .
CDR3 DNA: TGTGCCAGCAGCTTTGAGGCGAATGAGCAGTTCTTC
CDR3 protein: CASSFEANEQFF

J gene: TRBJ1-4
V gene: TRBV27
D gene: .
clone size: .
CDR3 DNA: TGTGCCAGCACCACAGGCCCCTATGAAAAACTGTTTTTT
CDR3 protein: CASTTGPYEKLFF

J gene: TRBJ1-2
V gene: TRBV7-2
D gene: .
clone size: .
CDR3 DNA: TGTGCCAGCAGCTTAGCCACCCAAGGGTATGGCTACACCTTC
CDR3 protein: CASSLATQGYGYTF

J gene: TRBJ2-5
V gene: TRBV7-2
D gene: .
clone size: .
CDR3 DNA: TGTGCCAGCAGCCCACCTGGGCTCCGGGAGACCCAGTACTTC
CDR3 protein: CASSPPGLRETQYF

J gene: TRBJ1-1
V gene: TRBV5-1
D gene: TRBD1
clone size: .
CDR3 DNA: TGCGCCAGCAGCTTGGCAGGGGGAGAAGCTTTCTTT
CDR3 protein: CASSLAGGEAFF

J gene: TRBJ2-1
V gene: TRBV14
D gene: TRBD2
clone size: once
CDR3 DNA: TGTGCCAGCAGCTCCCAGAGGGCGGGAGCGGGTCATGAGCAGTTCTTC
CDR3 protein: CASSSQRAGAGHEQFF

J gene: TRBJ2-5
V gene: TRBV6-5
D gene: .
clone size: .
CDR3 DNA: TGTGCCAGCAATAACCTGGGACAAACTAGGGAGACCCAGTACTTC
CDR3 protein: CASNNLGQTRETQYF

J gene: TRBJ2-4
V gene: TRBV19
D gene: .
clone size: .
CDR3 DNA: TGTGCCAGTTCTGGTCTTTCGGGGTCCAAAAACATTCAGTACTTC
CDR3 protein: CASSGLSGSKNIQYF